Below are 27 T cell receptor beta chains sequenced from a single sample in a study of CD8 T cell repertoires and HIV-1 epitope variants. Antigens of these TCRs are unknown. Data came from immunoSEQ multiplex PCR; TCRdb stores just in-frame clones and leaves some out. This table holds approximately 5,000 clones, 60% to 80% found once. Material: cultured CD8+ T cells derived from PBMCs. These receptor sequences come from a male donor with HIV.

This clone appeared a few times. This rearrangement joins TRBV11-2 to TRBJ1-1; D gene uncertain. V was cut by 5 bases and J by 5 bases, with 12 bases left in between. This CDR3 comprises 13 residues. Germline V gene lookup returns CDR1 SGHAT and CDR2 FQNNGV. This CDR3 reads CASSTSGWTEAFF. In DNA, the CDR3 is TGTGCCAGCAGCACCTCAGGATGGACTGAAGCTTTCTTT.

This clone was seen a single time. The CDR3 DNA reads as TGTGCCAGCAGCTTAGCCACAAGGGGGGAGCTGTTTTTT. It encodes CASSLATRGELFF. V usage is TRBV13 and J usage is TRBJ2-2; D not certain. Trimming removed 1 base at V and 8 bases at J, with 8 bases between. The CDR3 is 13 amino acids. Germline assignment: CDR1 PRHDT and CDR2 FYEKMQ (reference sequence).

The rearrangement uses TRBV5-5 and TRBJ2-7; 8 bases line up with TRBD2. The CDR3 covers 14 residues. V lost 0 bases, J lost 5 bases, and 4 bases stayed unmatched. CDR1 is SGHKS and CDR2 is YYEKEE in the germline V gene (reference sequence). This CDR3 reads CASSLGGGNNEQYF. The CDR3 DNA sequence: TGTGCCAGCAGCTTGGGCGGGGGGAACAACGAGCAGTACTTC.

V is TRBV14 and J is TRBJ2-1; 7 bases match TRBD2. Germline V gene lookup returns CDR1 SGHDN and CDR2 FVKESK. The CDR3 contains 17 residues. The ends lost 1 base at V and 5 bases at J; junction bases unmatched: 11. DNA of the CDR3: TGTGCCAGCAGCCAAGTGGCAGGTGCGGGGGATAACAATGAGCAGTTCTTC. This gives the protein CASSQVAGAGDNNEQFF.

The chain links TRBV13 to TRBJ1-2, with D uncertain. The V end was cut by 1 base, the J end by 4 bases, with 16 bases between. CDR3 length equals 16 residues. Germline CDR1 and CDR2: PRHDT and FYEKMQ (reference sequence). The CDR3 DNA reads as TGTGCCAGCAGCTTAGCTCCCGATACAGAGATCTATGGCTACACCTTC. It codes for CASSLAPDTEIYGYTF.

The rearrangement links TRBV4-3 to TRBJ1-2; no firm D call. Germline V gene data show CDR1 as LGHNA and CDR2 as YSLEER. V lost 0 bases to trimming and J lost 6 bases, with 14 bases between them. This CDR3 comprises 15 residues. The CDR3 loop reads CASSQDLGWLDGYTF. CDR3 in DNA: TGCGCCAGCAGCCAAGATCTAGGGTGGTTGGATGGCTACACCTTC.

The genes are TRBV9 and TRBJ2-1; 9 nucleotides align to TRBD1. Per the germline V gene, CDR1 is SGDLS and CDR2 is YYNGEE. This CDR3 contains 16 residues. J was trimmed by 4 bases and V by 3 bases; bases with no gene match: 8. The CDR3 bases are TGTGCCAGCAGCGCGACCGGGACAGGGATTTACAATGAGCAGTTCTTC. This codes for CASSATGTGIYNEQFF.

The chain combines TRBV9 with TRBJ2-3; 10 positions agree with TRBD1. V dropped 0 bases and J dropped 1; count of bases not matched to a gene: 8. The CDR3 runs 18 residues. Germline V CDR1 and CDR2: SGDLS, YYNGEE. Here the CDR3 DNA reads TGTGCCAGCAGCGTAGGTTGGAGACAGGGGGCCGGCACAGATACGCAGTATTTT. Translated: CASSVGWRQGAGTDTQYF.

CDR3 residues: CASSLDSTGSYF. CDR3 coding DNA: TGTGCCAGCAGCTTAGATTCGACAGGGTCGTACTTC. This chain links TRBV7-2 with TRBJ2-7, with 7 bases that match TRBD1. Germline loops: CDR1 SGHTA, CDR2 FQGNSA. J lost 12 bases, V lost 1 base, and 6 bases had no gene match. The CDR3 is made up of 12 amino acids.

V gene TRBV2 combines with J gene TRBJ2-1; D is perhaps TRBD2 (6 bases). CDR3 length: 15 amino acids. The ends were cut back, 4 bases at V and 2 bases at J, with 12 bases in the middle. Germline V gene lookup returns CDR1 SNHLY and CDR2 FYNNEI. In nucleotides, the CDR3 is TGTGCCAGCAGTGTGGGCAGGGAGGCCTACAATGAGCAGTTCTTC. This sequence encodes CASSVGREAYNEQFF.

This chain links TRBV5-1 with TRBJ1-5, with 9 nucleotides matching TRBD1. V trimming: 3 bases; J trimming: 4 bases; junction bases outside the gene matches: 5. The CDR3 has 15 amino acids. Germline CDR1 and CDR2: SGHRS and YFSETQ. CDR3 sequence (DNA): TGCGCCAGCAGCTGGGGACAGGGAGGGAATCAGCCCCAGCATTTT. Protein: CASSWGQGGNQPQHF. The entire variable domain, with the rest obtained from reference TRBV5-1 and TRBJ1-5, is as follows: KAGVTQTPRYLIKTRGQQVTLSCSPISGHRSVSWYQQTPGQGLQFLFEYFSETQRNKGNFPGRFSGRQFSNSRSEMNVSTLELGDSALYLCASSWGQGGNQPQHFGDGTRLSIL.

This chain connects TRBV7-6 to TRBJ1-2, with D hard to call. Deletions cut 1 base from V and 4 bases from J, with 13 bases between. Germline V gives CDR1 SGHVS, CDR2 FNYEAQ. The CDR3 consists of 15 residues. CDR3 protein: CASSLDAGESYGYTF. The CDR3 region has the DNA TGTGCCAGCAGCTTAGACGCAGGCGAGAGCTATGGCTACACCTTC.

The table lists this clone with a count of one. V is TRBV4-3 and J is TRBJ2-2; D is unresolved. Germline CDR1 reads LGHNA; CDR2 reads YSLEER. The CDR3 consists of 17 residues. V lost 0 bases, J lost 6 bases, and 17 bases lay in between. CDR3 in amino acids: CASSQDSPGITAGELFF. The CDR3 DNA reads as TGCGCCAGCAGCCAAGATAGCCCGGGCATCACAGCCGGGGAGCTGTTTTTT.

The V and J genes are TRBV28 and TRBJ2-7, with unresolved D. Trimming removed 6 bases from V and 3 bases from J, with 21 bases in between. The CDR3 is made up of 16 amino acids. From germline, CDR1 is MDHEN and CDR2 SYDVKM. The DNA of the CDR3 is TGTGCCAGCAGCCCACCCAACTTGGCCTCCGACTACGAGCAGTACTTC. It is translated as CASSPPNLASDYEQYF.

The chain carries TRBV25-1 and TRBJ2-2, with 8 bases matching TRBD2. Germline V gene sequence: CDR1 MGHDK, CDR2 SYGVNS. The CDR3 extends over 15 amino acids. Trimming took 7 bases from V and 3 from J; bases not matched to a gene: 7. The DNA of the CDR3 is TGTGCCAGCAAATACGGGCGGGAGGACACCGGGGAGCTGTTTTTT. Amino acid sequence: CASKYGREDTGELFF. Full variable domain (outside the CDR3, taken from reference TRBV25-1 and TRBJ2-2): EADIYQTPRYLVIGTGKKITLECSQTMGHDKMYWYQQDPGMELHLIHYSYGVNSTEKGDLSSESTVSRIRTEHFPLTLESARPSHTSQYLCASKYGREDTGELFFGEGSRLTVL.

The chain carries TRBV5-8 and TRBJ2-3, with D possibly matching TRBD1 (6 bases). The V and J ends lost 4 bases and 2 bases respectively, with 14 bases between them. The CDR3 runs to 15 residues. Germline values: CDR1 SGHTS, CDR2 YDEGEE. CDR3 coding DNA: TGTGCCAGCAGCCCAACCCGGGACAACACAGATACGCAGTATTTT. Translated: CASSPTRDNTDTQYF. Full variable domain (rest looked up from reference TRBV5-8 and TRBJ2-3): EAGVTQSPTHLIKTRGQQATLRCSPISGHTSVYWYQQALGLGLQFLLWYDEGEERNRGNFPPRFSGRQFPNYSSELNVNALELEDSALYLCASSPTRDNTDTQYFGPGTRLTVL.

A note on this clone: One end of the junction is discordant with germline, which a read error may explain. This same CDR3 is encoded by further DNA sequences in the sample. The chain carries TRBV5-6 and TRBJ2-7; D is undetermined. Germline loops: CDR1 SGHDT, CDR2 YYEEEE. The CDR3 totals 12 residues. In DNA form, the CDR3 reads TGTGCCAGCAGCTTGGCGCTTGCCGAGCAGTACTTT. Protein product: CASSLALAEQYF.

This clone was picked up one time. V is TRBV19 and J is TRBJ2-2; no clear D. This CDR3 spans 13 amino acids. The germline CDR1 and CDR2 sequences are LNHDA and SQIVND (reference sequence). Trimming took off 5 bases at V and 6 bases at J, with 10 bases between the two ends. The CDR3 region is CASSPTVPGELFF. The CDR3 DNA is TGTGCCAGTAGTCCGACCGTACCCGGGGAGCTGTTTTTT.

This clone came up a few times. This chain links TRBV9 with TRBJ2-7, with D possibly TRBD2 on 5 matching bases. CDR3 length: 15 residues. Trimming shortened V by 3 bases and J by 3 bases, and 16 bases separated the two germline ends. CDR1 SGDLS and CDR2 YYNGEE come from the germline V gene. The CDR3 nucleotides read TGTGCCAGCAGCGACGACTACCTTGGGAACTACGAGCAGTACTTC. This codes for CASSDDYLGNYEQYF.

This chain connects TRBV7-9 to TRBJ1-4, with TRBD1 as a possible D gene (6 bases). The V gene lost 5 bases and the J gene lost 5 bases, with 12 bases spanning the gap. The length of the CDR3 is 14 residues. CDR1 and CDR2 from the germline V gene are SEHNR and FQNEAQ (reference sequence). Here the CDR3 reads CASSQGGTNEKLFF. CDR3 DNA: TGTGCCAGCAGCCAAGGGGGAACGAATGAAAAACTGTTTTTT.

This clone was observed a few times. The chain recombines TRBV4-3 with TRBJ2-6; 9 bases are a match to TRBD1. CDR3 length: 16 residues. CDR1 is LGHNA and CDR2 is YSLEER in the germline V gene. With V trimmed by 3 bases and J by 0 bases, 0 bases remained unmatched. CDR3 residues: CASSQTGGSGANVLTF. The CDR3 DNA follows: TGCGCCAGCAGCCAGACAGGGGGCTCTGGGGCCAACGTCCTGACTTTC.

This clone was observed once. This sequence joins TRBV7-8 and TRBJ2-1; TRBD2 agrees at 9 bases. V shed 5 bases, J shed 1 base, and the junction held 6 bases outside the gene matches. The CDR3 spans 16 residues. In germline, CDR1 is SGHVS, CDR2 FQNEAQ. The DNA of the CDR3 is TGTGCCAGCAGCAATATAGCGGGAGTGTCCTACAATGAGCAGTTCTTC. Translation gives CASSNIAGVSYNEQFF.

The chain uses TRBV12-2 and TRBJ1-1. TRBV12-2 is a pseudogene locus. The CDR3 runs 9 residues. CDR3 amino acids: CASSARAFF. The CDR3 DNA reads as TGTGCAAGTTCGGCGCGGGCTTTCTTT.

The chain has TRBV19 and TRBJ2-1; 8 nucleotides align to TRBD2. CDR3 length equals 15 residues. Germline loops: CDR1 LNHDA, CDR2 SQIVND (reference sequence). Germline trimming cut 2 bases from V and 7 bases from J; bases unmatched to any gene: 7. For the CDR3, the DNA is TGTGCCAGTAGTATAAGAAGCGGGAGTGGAAATGAGCAGTTCTTC. Its translation: CASSIRSGSGNEQFF.

The J gene is TRBJ2-7, the V gene TRBV1; no check of the table's D call, TRBD2, against the DNA was made. TRBV1 is a pseudogene locus. This CDR3 spans 13 amino acids. CDR3 DNA: TGCACCAGCAGCCATTCTCTGCGGTACGAGCAGTACTTC. It is translated as CTSSHSLRYEQYF.

This CDR3 reads CASKAGTDYEQYF. CDR3 DNA: TGTGCCAGCAAGGCCGGGACAGACTACGAGCAGTACTTC. The gene calls are TRBV5-6 and TRBJ2-7; 7 nucleotides align to TRBD1. The CDR3 extends over 13 amino acids. Germline V gene lookup returns CDR1 SGHDT and CDR2 YYEEEE. The V and J ends lost 6 bases and 3 bases, in that order; junction bases with no gene match: 6.

This sequence joins TRBV11-2 and TRBJ2-7; D gene ambiguous. Trimming took 0 bases from V and 4 from J, leaving 7 bases between them. The CDR3 consists of 13 residues. Germline V CDR1 and CDR2: SGHAT, FQNNGV. The CDR3 region has the DNA TGTGCCAGCAGCTTAGAGATCCAGTACGAGCAGTACTTC. Protein: CASSLEIQYEQYF.